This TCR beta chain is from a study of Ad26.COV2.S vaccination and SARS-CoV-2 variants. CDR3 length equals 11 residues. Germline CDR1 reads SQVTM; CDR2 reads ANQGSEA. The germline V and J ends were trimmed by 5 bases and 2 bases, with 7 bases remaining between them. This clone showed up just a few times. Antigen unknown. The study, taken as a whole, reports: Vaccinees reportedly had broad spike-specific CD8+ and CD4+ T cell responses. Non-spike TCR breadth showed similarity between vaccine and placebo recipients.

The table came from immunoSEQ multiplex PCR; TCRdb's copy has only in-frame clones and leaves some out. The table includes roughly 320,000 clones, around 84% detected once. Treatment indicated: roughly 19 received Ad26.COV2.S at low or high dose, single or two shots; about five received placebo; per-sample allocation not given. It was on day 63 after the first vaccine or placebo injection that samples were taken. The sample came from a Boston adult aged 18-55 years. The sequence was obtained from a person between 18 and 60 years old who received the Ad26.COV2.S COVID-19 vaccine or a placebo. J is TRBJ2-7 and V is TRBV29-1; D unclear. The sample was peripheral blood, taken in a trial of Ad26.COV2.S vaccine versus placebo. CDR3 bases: TGCAGCGTTACAGTGACCTACGAGCAGTACTTC. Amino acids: CSVTVTYEQYF.